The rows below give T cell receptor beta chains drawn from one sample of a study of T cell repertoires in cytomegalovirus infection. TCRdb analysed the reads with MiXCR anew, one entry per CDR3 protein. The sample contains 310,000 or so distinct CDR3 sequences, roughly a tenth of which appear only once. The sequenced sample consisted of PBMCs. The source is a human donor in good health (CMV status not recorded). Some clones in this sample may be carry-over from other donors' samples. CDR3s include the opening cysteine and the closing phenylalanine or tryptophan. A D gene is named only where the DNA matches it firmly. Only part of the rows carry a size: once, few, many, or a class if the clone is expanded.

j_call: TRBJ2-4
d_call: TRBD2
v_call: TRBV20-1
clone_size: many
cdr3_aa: CSARAGGYIQYF
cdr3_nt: TGCAGTGCCCGCGCCGGGGGGTACATTCAGTACTTC

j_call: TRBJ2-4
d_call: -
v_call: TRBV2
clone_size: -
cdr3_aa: CASGLTPEKNIQYF
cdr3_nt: TGTGCCAGTGGACTCACACCCGAAAAAAACATTCAGTACTTC

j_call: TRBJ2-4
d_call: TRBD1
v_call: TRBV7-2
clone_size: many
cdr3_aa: CASSVGQGKKKYF
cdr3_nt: TGTGCCAGCAGCGTGGGACAGGGAAAGAAAAAGTACTTC

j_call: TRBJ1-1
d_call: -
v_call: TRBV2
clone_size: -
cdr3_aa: CASIGGRTEAFF
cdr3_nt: TGTGCCAGCATTGGTGGTAGGACTGAAGCTTTCTTT

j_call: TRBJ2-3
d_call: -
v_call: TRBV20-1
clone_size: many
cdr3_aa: CSASITTGVKDTQYF
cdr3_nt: TGCAGTGCTAGCATTACAACAGGAGTCAAGGATACGCAGTATTTT

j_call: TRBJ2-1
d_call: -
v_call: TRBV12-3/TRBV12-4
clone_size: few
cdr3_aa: CASSPRTVF
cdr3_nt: TGTGCCAGCAGTCCCAGGACAGTCTTC

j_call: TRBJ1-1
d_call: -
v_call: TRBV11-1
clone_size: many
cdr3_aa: CASSPGSATEAFF
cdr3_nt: TGTGCCAGCAGCCCTGGGTCAGCTACGGAAGCTTTCTTT

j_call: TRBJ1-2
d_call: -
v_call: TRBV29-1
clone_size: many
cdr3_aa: CSVHRDGYTF
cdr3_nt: TGCAGCGTGCACAGGGATGGCTACACCTTC

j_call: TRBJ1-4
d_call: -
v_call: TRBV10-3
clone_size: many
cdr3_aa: CAISASGDLKGKLFF
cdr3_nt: TGTGCCATCAGTGCCTCGGGGGACTTAAAAGGAAAACTGTTTTTT

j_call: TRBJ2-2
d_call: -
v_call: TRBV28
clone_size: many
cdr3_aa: CASSLNTWTGELFF
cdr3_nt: TGTGCCAGCAGTTTAAACACCTGGACCGGGGAGCTGTTTTTT

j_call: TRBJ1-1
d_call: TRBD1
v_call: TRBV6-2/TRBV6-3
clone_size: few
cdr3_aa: CASSAGTAYMNTEAFF
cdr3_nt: TGTGCCAGCAGTGCCGGGACAGCCTATATGAACACTGAAGCTTTCTTT

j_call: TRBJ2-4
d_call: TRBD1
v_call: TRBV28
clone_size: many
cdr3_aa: CASSLYATGKNIQYF
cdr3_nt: TGTGCCAGCAGTTTATACGCGACAGGGAAAAACATTCAGTACTTC

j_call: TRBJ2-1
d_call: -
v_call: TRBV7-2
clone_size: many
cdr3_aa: CASSFSRPSYNEQFF
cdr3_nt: TGTGCCAGCAGCTTCTCAAGGCCTTCCTACAATGAGCAGTTCTTC

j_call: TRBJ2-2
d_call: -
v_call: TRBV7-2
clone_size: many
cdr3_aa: CASSLARATGELFF
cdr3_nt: TGTGCCAGCAGCTTAGCGAGAGCCACCGGGGAGCTGTTTTTT

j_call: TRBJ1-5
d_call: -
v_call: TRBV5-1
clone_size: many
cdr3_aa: CASSWSGNQPQHF
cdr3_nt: TGCGCCAGCAGCTGGTCAGGGAATCAGCCCCAGCATTTT

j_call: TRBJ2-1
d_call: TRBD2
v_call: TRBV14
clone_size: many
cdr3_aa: CASSPGSGGRYNEQFF
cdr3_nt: TGTGCCAGCAGCCCCGGAAGCGGGGGGCGCTACAATGAGCAGTTCTTC

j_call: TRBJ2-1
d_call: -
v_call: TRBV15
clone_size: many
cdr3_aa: CATSRDIRGNEQFF
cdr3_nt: TGTGCCACCAGCAGAGATATACGGGGCAATGAGCAGTTCTTC

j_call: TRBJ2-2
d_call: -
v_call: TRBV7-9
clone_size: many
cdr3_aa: CASSYGGRRTGELFF
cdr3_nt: TGTGCCAGCAGCTACGGGGGTCGTCGCACCGGGGAGCTGTTTTTT

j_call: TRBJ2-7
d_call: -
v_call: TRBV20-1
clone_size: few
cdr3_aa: CSATFDSSYEQYF
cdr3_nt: TGCAGTGCTACCTTTGACAGCTCCTACGAGCAGTACTTC

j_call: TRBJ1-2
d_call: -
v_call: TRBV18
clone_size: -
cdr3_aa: CANSPRQYYGYTF
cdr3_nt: TGTGCCAACTCACCAAGACAGTACTATGGCTACACCTTC

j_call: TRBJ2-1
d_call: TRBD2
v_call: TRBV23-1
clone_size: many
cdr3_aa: CASSQAGTGSGTSGGPPYNEQFF
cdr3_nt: TGCGCCAGCAGTCAAGCAGGGACAGGATCCGGGACTAGCGGGGGGCCCCCATACAATGAGCAGTTCTTC

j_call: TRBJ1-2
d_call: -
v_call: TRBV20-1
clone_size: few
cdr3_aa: CSAMPSGGFGGYTF
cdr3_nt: TGCAGTGCTATGCCCTCCGGGGGTTTCGGTGGCTACACCTTC

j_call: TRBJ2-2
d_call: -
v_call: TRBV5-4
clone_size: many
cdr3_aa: CASTLDGSPANTGELFF
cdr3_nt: TGTGCCAGCACCCTGGACGGTTCTCCCGCGAACACCGGGGAGCTGTTTTTT

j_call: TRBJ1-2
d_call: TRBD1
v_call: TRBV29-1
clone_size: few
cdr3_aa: CSVLPGQLSYGYTF
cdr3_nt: TGCAGCGTTCTTCCGGGACAGCTATCCTATGGCTACACCTTC

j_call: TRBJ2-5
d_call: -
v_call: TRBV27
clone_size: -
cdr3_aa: CASSLPRLVEETQYF
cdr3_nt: TGTGCCAGCAGTTTACCAAGACTAGTGGAAGAGACCCAGTACTTC

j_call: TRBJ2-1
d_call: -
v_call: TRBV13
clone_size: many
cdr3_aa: CASTQGRDDEQFF
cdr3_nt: TGTGCCAGCACGCAGGGGCGTGACGATGAGCAGTTCTTC

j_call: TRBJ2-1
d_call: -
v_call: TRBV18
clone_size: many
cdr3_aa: CASSPPASNEQFF
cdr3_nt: TGTGCCAGCTCACCACCGGCTAGCAATGAGCAGTTCTTC

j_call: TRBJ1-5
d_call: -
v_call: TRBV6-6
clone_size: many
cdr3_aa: CASSYSKRNSNQPQHF
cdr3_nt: TGTGCCAGCAGTTACTCGAAGCGGAATAGCAATCAGCCCCAGCATTTT

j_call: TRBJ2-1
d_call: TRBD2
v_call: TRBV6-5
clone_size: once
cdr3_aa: CASSYPSWVAGHTGEQFF
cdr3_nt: TGTGCCAGCAGTTACCCTTCGTGGGTAGCGGGACATACCGGTGAGCAGTTCTTC

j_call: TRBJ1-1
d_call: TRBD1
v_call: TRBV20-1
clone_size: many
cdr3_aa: CSAHPGGPNTEAFF
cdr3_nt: TGCAGTGCTCACCCAGGGGGCCCGAACACTGAAGCTTTCTTT

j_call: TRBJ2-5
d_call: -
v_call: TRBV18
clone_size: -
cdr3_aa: CASSPSRQPQETQYF
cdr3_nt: TGTGCCAGCTCACCAAGTCGCCAGCCGCAAGAGACCCAGTACTTC

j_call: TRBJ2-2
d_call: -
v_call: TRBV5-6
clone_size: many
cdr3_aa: CASSFGGSTGELFF
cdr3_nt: TGTGCCAGCAGCTTTGGAGGGTCCACCGGGGAGCTGTTTTTT

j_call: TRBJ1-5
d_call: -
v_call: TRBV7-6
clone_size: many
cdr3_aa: CASSPLAWEGIQPQHF
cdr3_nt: TGTGCCAGCAGCCCTCTAGCCTGGGAGGGAATTCAGCCCCAGCATTTT

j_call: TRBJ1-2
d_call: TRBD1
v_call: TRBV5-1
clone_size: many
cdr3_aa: CASSFGQGIYGYTF
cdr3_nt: TGCGCCAGCAGCTTTGGACAGGGGATCTATGGCTACACCTTC

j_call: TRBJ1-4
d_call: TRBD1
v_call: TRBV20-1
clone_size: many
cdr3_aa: CSATGTGDEKLFF
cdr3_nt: TGCAGTGCTACCGGGACAGGGGACGAAAAACTGTTTTTT

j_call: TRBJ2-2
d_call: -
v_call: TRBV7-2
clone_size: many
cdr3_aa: CASKGNTGELFF
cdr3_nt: TGTGCCAGCAAGGGGAACACCGGGGAGCTGTTTTTT

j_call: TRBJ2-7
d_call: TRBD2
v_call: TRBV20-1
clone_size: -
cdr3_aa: CSARDHLAGGGGNREQYF
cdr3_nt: TGCAGTGCTAGAGATCACCTAGCGGGGGGGGGGGGTAATCGAGAGCAGTACTTC

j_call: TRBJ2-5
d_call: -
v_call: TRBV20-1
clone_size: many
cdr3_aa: CSARRLSGETQYF
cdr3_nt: TGCAGTGCTAGACGACTGTCAGGGGAGACCCAGTACTTC

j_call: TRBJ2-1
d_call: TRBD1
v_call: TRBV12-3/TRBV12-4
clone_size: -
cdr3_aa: CASRPRDRGHEQFF
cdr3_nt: TGTGCCAGCAGGCCCCGGGACAGGGGGCATGAGCAGTTCTTC

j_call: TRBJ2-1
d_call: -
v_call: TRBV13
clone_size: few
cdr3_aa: CASSPRQDPYNEQFF
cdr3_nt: TGTGCCAGCAGCCCCCGACAGGACCCCTACAATGAGCAGTTCTTC